The entry below describes one T cell receptor beta chain. Its specificity is unknown. This specimen comes from a study of T cell responses to AZD1222 COVID-19 vaccine. Assay: immunoSEQ multiplex PCR; the TCRdb copy retains only in-frame clones and omits some. This table holds approximately 120,000 clones, more than 85% found once. Trimming pared 2 bases from V and 3 bases from J, leaving 6 bases between. Germline V gene sequence: CDR1 SGHRS, CDR2 YFSETQ. The CDR3 runs 13 residues. Study-level findings and limits: Donor demographics were predominantly white British with a female majority; clonal diversity may be underestimated. Spike-specific TCR breadth rose after two AZD1222 doses, and depth rose as well. Repertoire sampling happened only post peak T cell response. Targeting of unmutated variant regions was reportedly seen in nearly half of spike-specific TCRs.

V usage is TRBV5-1 and J usage is TRBJ1-3; D remains ambiguous. This TCR derives from an adult in good health. The material sequenced was peripheral blood, taken on day 0 of MenACWY control vaccination. The CDR3 sequence: CASSFDDGNTIYF. The CDR3 DNA reads TGCGCCAGCAGCTTCGACGATGGAAACACCATATATTTT.